The source of this T cell receptor beta chain is a study of graft-versus-host responses after intestinal transplantation. Study-wide context: Recipients got multivisceral, liver-intestinal, or isolated intestinal transplants. Anti-thymocyte globulin induction preceded about 3 years of tacrolimus and steroid maintenance in all recipients.

Assay: immunoSEQ multiplex PCR; the TCRdb copy retains only in-frame clones and omits some. Here the sample spans 80,000 to 95,000 clones, about 93% being singletons. On this clone: Its antigen remains unknown.

The CDR3 totals 13 residues. With V trimmed by 3 bases and J by 10 bases, 5 bases remained unmatched. Germline V lookup: CDR1 MNHEY, CDR2 SMNVEV (reference sequence). The chain employs TRBV27 and TRBJ1-4; 7 nucleotides match TRBD1. The specimen was unstimulated CD8+ T cells sorted from spleen or lymph node cells, collected before intestinal transplant. The receptor was derived from a human donor who received an intestinal transplant. The CDR3, as DNA: TGTGCCAGCAGTTTCGGGCAGGGGGGAAAACTGTTTTTT. Amino acid sequence: CASSFGQGGKLFF. Supplemented by reference TRBV27 and TRBJ1-4, the full variable domain reads EAQVTQNPRYLITVTGKKLTVTCSQNMNHEYMSWYRQDPGLGLRQIYYSMNVEVTDKGDVPEGYKVSRKEKRNFPLILESPSPNQTSLYFCASSFGQGGKLFFGSGTQLSVL.